This T cell receptor (beta chain) was retrieved from a study of cytomegalovirus exposure and HLA in healthy donors. This clone appeared a few times. PCR employed 60 Vbeta and 13 Jbeta primers. TCRdb keeps only in-frame clones here, not all; method: immunoSEQ multiplex PCR. The sample comprises around 76,000 clones, less than 80% of which are singletons, and roughly 9% rests with the top ten. The germline CDR1 and CDR2 sequences are MNHEY and SVGAGI. The CDR3 totals 14 residues. V was cut by 5 bases and J by 0 bases, with 11 bases left in between. The V and J genes are TRBV6-5 and TRBJ2-7; tentative D call: TRBD1 (5 bases). The source is a woman between 35 and 50 years old in good health and CMV-seropositive. The source material was PBMCs. The CDR3 DNA follows: TGTGCCAGCAGTCGACAGCCGAGCTCCTACGAGCAGTACTTC. Protein product: CASSRQPSSYEQYF.